This entry features one T cell receptor (beta chain) sequence. The sample belongs to a study of shared clonotypes between healthy human individuals. Caucasian adults living in Nashville, Tennessee, provided all samples. The investigators split CD4+ cells into a CD45RA+ naive subset and a CD45RA-negative memory subset. Genomic DNA (from each subset) was split evenly across several immunoSEQ plates. Profiling relied on immunoSEQ multiplex PCR, and the TCRdb table lists in-frame clones only, not all of them. The sample carries 640,000 or so clones, around 72% recorded once. V lost 0 bases, J lost 3 bases, and 10 bases lay in between. Germline V gene data show CDR1 as SGDLS and CDR2 as YYNGEE. CDR3 length: 14 residues.

This TCR came from a woman aged 30 to 39 in good health. V and J are TRBV9 and TRBJ2-7, with D unresolved. Sequencing used memory CD4+ T cells sorted from blood. Sample subset: CD45RA-negative fraction. CDR3 coding DNA: TGTGCCAGCAGCGTAGATTATCCAAGCTACGAGCAGTACTTC. Amino acid sequence: CASSVDYPSYEQYF.